These 29 T cell receptor beta chains originate from one sample sequenced in a study of OX40 agonist ivuxolimab in advanced cancers. The repertoire was sequenced with immunoSEQ multiplex PCR; TCRdb's copy has only in-frame clones and lacks some. The sample records 40,000 to 55,000 clones, nearly 90% being singletons. This specimen consisted of CD4+ or CD8+ T cells sorted from blood, obtained in a trial of the OX40 agonist ivuxolimab. All receptors derive from an adult with an advanced solid tumor such as melanoma, head and neck, liver or kidney cancer.

The V gene is TRBV5-1, the J gene TRBJ1-2; D remains ambiguous. CDR3 length: 17 residues. Trimming left V 2 bases short and J 0 bases short, with 17 bases between. CDR1 and CDR2 from the germline V gene are SGHRS and YFSETQ. The CDR3 is CASSFSVASRANYGYTF. In DNA, the CDR3 is TGCGCCAGCAGCTTCTCCGTCGCCAGCCGTGCTAACTATGGCTACACCTTC.

The chain joins TRBV7-9 to TRBJ1-2; 7 bases line up with TRBD1. V shed 4 bases and J 8 bases; nucleotides not matched to a gene: 4. The germline CDR1 and CDR2 sequences are SEHNR and FQNEAQ (reference sequence). The CDR3 sequence is 12 residues long. The chain's CDR3 is CASSSDRNGYTF. The CDR3 bases are TGTGCCAGCAGCTCGGACAGGAACGGCTACACCTTC.

The gene calls are TRBV4-1 and TRBJ2-1; tentatively, D is TRBD1 or TRBD2 (6 bases each). The CDR3 is 17 amino acids. The germline V gene has CDR1 MGHRA and CDR2 YSYEKL. Deletions cut 1 base from V and 6 bases from J, with 19 bases between. Here the CDR3 DNA reads TGCGCCAGCAGCCAAGTAGAATACGGGGGCGCAGGCAATGAGCAGTTCTTC. Translated, it gives CASSQVEYGGAGNEQFF.

The chain joins TRBV6-1 to TRBJ2-5; no clear D. The CDR3 sequence is 11 residues long. Trimming pared 1 base from V and 5 bases from J, leaving 2 bases between. Germline lookup yields CDR1 MNHNS and CDR2 SASEGT. The CDR3 reads CASSEVETQYF. Here the CDR3 DNA reads TGTGCCAGCAGTGAAGTGGAGACCCAGTACTTC.

The chain has TRBV29-1 and TRBJ2-7; no clear D gene. Germline lookup yields CDR1 SQVTM and CDR2 ANQGSEA. Trimming removed 4 bases at V and 2 bases at J, with 9 bases between. CDR3 size: 12 residues. CDR3 sequence: CSVGPEPYEQYF. CDR3 DNA sequence: TGCAGCGTTGGGCCGGAGCCCTACGAGCAGTACTTC.

This clone was seen just once. This chain links TRBV5-1 with TRBJ2-1; 10 bases map to TRBD2. This CDR3 comprises 15 residues. CDR1 and CDR2 (germline): SGHRS, YFSETQ. The J segment lost 6 bases and the V segment lost 0 bases, leaving 3 bases of the junction unmatched. CDR3 protein: CASSLVLAGSNEQFF. DNA of the CDR3: TGCGCCAGCAGCTTGGTACTAGCGGGGAGCAATGAGCAGTTCTTC.

The J gene is TRBJ2-7, the V gene TRBV2, with 9 positions matching TRBD2. Germline CDR1 and CDR2: SNHLY and FYNNEI. The CDR3 extends over 14 amino acids. The V segment lost 5 bases and the J segment 0 bases; nucleotides outside the gene matches: 2. The CDR3 sequence is CASSRSGSSYEQYF. The CDR3 nucleotides read TGTGCCAGCAGTCGTAGCGGGAGCTCCTACGAGCAGTACTTC.

The rearrangement uses TRBV27 and TRBJ2-5; 12 positions agree with TRBD2. TRBJ2-7 explains the end of the DNA better; the J call may be wrong. Per the germline V gene, CDR1 is MNHEY and CDR2 is SMNVEV (reference sequence). The CDR3 spans 21 residues. For the CDR3, the DNA is TGTGCCAGCAGTTTATTTCCCCCCCTAGCGGGAGGGCCATTTTCAAACTACGAGCAGTACTTC. The encoded protein is CASSLFPPLAGGPFSNYEQYF.

The sample holds a few counts of this clone. The CDR3 nucleotides read TGTGCCACCAGCAGGCGCGAGGGTTCGGGTGGAAACACCATATATTTT. Its translation is CATSRREGSGGNTIYF. V is TRBV15 and J is TRBJ1-3; D unclear. CDR3 length: 16 residues. Germline lookup yields CDR1 LNHNV and CDR2 YYDKDF (reference sequence). Trimming took 3 bases from V and 3 from J, leaving 15 bases between them.

V gene TRBV7-8 combines with J gene TRBJ2-2, with D unclear. Germline V lookup: CDR1 SGHVS, CDR2 FQNEAQ. The CDR3 consists of 16 residues. The V gene lost 1 base and the J gene lost 4 bases, with 13 bases spanning the gap. In nucleotides, the CDR3 is TGTGCCAGCAGCTTAGTATGGTGGAAAGGCACCGGGGAGCTGTTTTTT. Translated: CASSLVWWKGTGELFF.

The chain joins TRBV2 to TRBJ1-1, with TRBD1 matching over 7 bases. The CDR3 consists of 13 residues. V lost 5 bases and J lost 6; bases outside the gene matches: 6. Germline assignment: CDR1 SNHLY and CDR2 FYNNEI. CDR3 loop: CASSRQGIAEAFF. Here the CDR3 DNA reads TGTGCCAGCAGTAGACAGGGTATTGCTGAAGCTTTCTTT.

The rearrangement links TRBV19 to TRBJ2-7; 10 bases are a match to TRBD2. Germline assignment: CDR1 LNHDA and CDR2 SQIVND (reference sequence). This CDR3 contains 14 residues. The junction had 2 bases not matched to a gene; V was cut back by 4 bases and J by 2 bases. The CDR3 DNA reads TGTGCCAGTAGTAGGCTAGCGGGAGCCTACGAGCAGTACTTC. This translates into CASSRLAGAYEQYF.

This chain joins TRBV7-8 and TRBJ1-2, with 8 positions matching TRBD1. This CDR3 is built from 14 residues. From germline, CDR1 is SGHVS and CDR2 FQNEAQ. Losses at the gene ends were 1 base for V and 6 bases for J; bases not matched to a gene: 4. The CDR3, as DNA: TGTGCCAGCAGCTTAGGGGCACAGGGGGATGGCTACACCTTC. It yields the protein CASSLGAQGDGYTF.

Concerning this clone: Germline and junction disagree at one end, which may indicate a read error. The chain couples TRBV19 to TRBJ1-1; possible D gene TRBD1, 5 bases. CDR3 size: 13 residues. Germline V gene data show CDR1 as LNHDA and CDR2 as SQIVND (reference sequence). The CDR3 loop is CASSPGLNTESFF. Here the CDR3 DNA reads TGTGCCAGTAGCCCAGGGTTGAACACTGAATCTTTCTTT.

V and J are TRBV18 and TRBJ1-1; D is undetermined. With 5 bases removed from V and 3 bases from J, the gap between germline ends came to 10 bases. The CDR3 spans 13 residues. CDR1 is KGHSH and CDR2 is LQKENI in the germline V gene. The CDR3 region is CASSTHSYTEAFF. DNA for the CDR3: TGTGCCAGCTCAACCCATTCTTACACTGAAGCTTTCTTT.

There are a few counts of this clone. The J gene is TRBJ1-1, the V gene TRBV28; 8 bases align to TRBD1. Germline values: CDR1 MDHEN, CDR2 SYDVKM. Trimming cost V 4 bases and J 5 bases; bases outside gene matches: 3. This CDR3 contains 13 residues. CDR3: CASSYQGATEAFF. The CDR3, as DNA: TGTGCCAGCAGTTATCAGGGGGCTACTGAAGCTTTCTTT.

V and J are TRBV2 and TRBJ2-7; D unresolved. V was pared by 6 bases and J by 2 bases, with 14 bases between. The CDR3 extends over 14 amino acids. The germline V gene encodes CDR1 SNHLY and CDR2 FYNNEI. Here the CDR3 DNA reads TGTGCCAGCAGGTTTCCGACCTCGCCCTACGAGCAGTACTTC. The encoded protein is CASRFPTSPYEQYF.

The chain couples TRBV19 to TRBJ2-2; 8 bases agree with TRBD2. CDR3 length: 15 amino acids. V lost 8 bases to trimming and J lost 8 bases; unmatched junction nucleotides: 13. The germline V gene has CDR1 LNHDA and CDR2 SQIVND (reference sequence). The CDR3 is CASGRQKRELGELFF. In DNA, the CDR3 is TGTGCCAGTGGAAGACAGAAGCGGGAGTTGGGGGAGCTGTTTTTT.

This clone has a single count. V usage is TRBV28 and J usage is TRBJ2-2; D is perhaps TRBD2 (5 bases). Germline loops: CDR1 MDHEN, CDR2 SYDVKM. Trimming took 3 bases from V and 2 from J, leaving 16 bases between them. This CDR3 has 17 residues. The chain's CDR3 is CASSFRTGRHNTGELFF. The CDR3 DNA sequence: TGTGCCAGCAGTTTTAGGACTGGGAGACATAACACCGGGGAGCTGTTTTTT.

J is TRBJ1-6 and V is TRBV6-1; D ambiguous. CDR3 length: 13 amino acids. Germline V CDR1 and CDR2: MNHNS, SASEGT. With 6 bases removed from V and 6 bases from J, the gap between germline ends came to 9 bases. The CDR3 coding sequence is TGTGCCAGCAGGACCGAGGCTAATTCACCCCTCCACTTT. Amino acids: CASRTEANSPLHF.

V is TRBV10-3 and J is TRBJ2-3; 13 bases fit TRBD2. This CDR3 spans 15 amino acids. V gave up 6 bases and J gave up 3 bases; unmatched junction bases: 3. In germline, CDR1 is ENHRY, CDR2 SYGVKD. DNA for the CDR3: TGTGCCATCAGCCCGGGACTAGCGGGAACAGATACGCAGTATTTT. Translated, it gives CAISPGLAGTDTQYF.

The chain uses TRBV28 and TRBJ2-1; D is perhaps TRBD2 (5 bases). Trimming took off 11 bases at V and 0 bases at J, with 14 bases between the two ends. The CDR3 spans 14 residues. Germline lookup yields CDR1 MDHEN and CDR2 SYDVKM. Written as DNA, the CDR3 is TGTGCCGGCGGGCCCCTAGGCTCCTACAATGAGCAGTTCTTC. Its translation is CAGGPLGSYNEQFF.

This chain uses TRBV14 with TRBJ2-7, with D possibly being TRBD2 (5 bases). Trimming took 4 bases from V and 6 from J, leaving 13 bases between them. The CDR3 length is 13 residues. Germline loops: CDR1 SGHDN, CDR2 FVKESK. As DNA, the CDR3 is TGTGCCAGCAGCCGTACGGGAAGGAGCGAGCAGTACTTC. Amino acid sequence: CASSRTGRSEQYF.

The genes are TRBV7-3 and TRBJ2-5, with D perhaps matching TRBD2 (5 bases). The length of the CDR3 is 16 residues. Trimming shortened V by 6 bases and J by 2 bases, and 19 bases separated the two germline ends. Germline CDR1 SGHTA, CDR2 FQGTGA. CDR3 bases: TGTGCCAGCAGGGGGATTGGAGGAATAGTACAAGAGACCCAGTACTTC. Its translation is CASRGIGGIVQETQYF.

The chain employs TRBV11-2 and TRBJ1-4; D is unresolved. Germline V gene lookup returns CDR1 SGHAT and CDR2 FQNNGV. V was trimmed by 3 bases and J by 8 bases, leaving 19 bases between them. This CDR3 region has 16 residues. The CDR3: CASSFGSTLPEEKLFF. The CDR3 DNA reads as TGTGCCAGCAGCTTTGGTTCGACACTACCTGAGGAAAAACTGTTTTTT.

The chain carries TRBV18 and TRBJ1-3, with D maybe TRBD1 (5 bases). CDR3 length: 17 residues. CDR1 is KGHSH, CDR2 LQKENI, per germline. Trimming took 4 bases from V and 0 from J, leaving 16 bases between them. The CDR3 DNA follows: TGTGCCAGCTCACAGGTTGGCGCAGGGAACTCTGGAAACACCATATATTTT. It is translated as CASSQVGAGNSGNTIYF.

The genes are TRBV6-1 and TRBJ2-3; 10 positions match TRBD2. The CDR3 totals 15 residues. Germline CDR1 reads MNHNS; CDR2 reads SASEGT. V shed 3 bases and J 8 bases; nucleotides not matched to a gene: 8. The CDR3 reads CASSDRLAGTITQYF. The CDR3 nucleotides read TGTGCCAGCAGTGACCGACTAGCGGGTACGATTACGCAGTATTTT.

V and J are TRBV5-1 and TRBJ2-1; unclear D gene. V was shortened by 4 bases and J by 8 bases, with 16 bases between the two germline ends. There are 14 residues in the CDR3. Germline CDR1 reads SGHRS; CDR2 reads YFSETQ. DNA for the CDR3: TGCGCCAGCAGCAAAGAAACCACCCACGATGAGCAGTTCTTC. This gives the protein CASSKETTHDEQFF. The full variable domain, rest sourced from reference TRBV5-1 and TRBJ2-1, is KAGVTQTPRYLIKTRGQQVTLSCSPISGHRSVSWYQQTPGQGLQFLFEYFSETQRNKGNFPGRFSGRQFSNSRSEMNVSTLELGDSALYLCASSKETTHDEQFFGPGTRLTVL.

In the case of this clone: Relative to the germline gene, one junction end is altered; a read error may explain this. Within the sample, other DNA sequences also encode this same CDR3. This chain links TRBV5-4 with TRBJ2-2, with a tentative D call TRBD2 (6 bases). CDR3 length: 15 residues. Germline V CDR1 and CDR2: SGHNT, YYREEE (reference sequence). CDR3 amino acids: CASSLVPGLGGELFF. Here the CDR3 DNA reads TGTGCCAGCAGCTTGGTTCCGGGTTTGGGCGGGGAACTGTTTTTT.